The rows below give T cell receptor beta chains drawn from one sample of a study of identical twins. TCRdb itself ran the 5' RACE reads through MiXCR, one entry per CDR3 protein. The repertoire holds some 250,000 distinct CDR3 sequences, with 10% to 15% as singletons. These data were also filed under a second study, of yellow fever vaccine responses in identical twins.

Sequences were obtained from memory (CD45RO+) T cells sorted from blood. The receptors originated from a woman in her late teens or twenties in good health. Both conserved end residues are part of each CDR3. A D gene is named only where the DNA matches it firmly. The size field is filled for only some rows; it gives once, few, many or a size class.

TRBJ2-7 | TRBD2 | TRBV6-2/TRBV6-3 | few | TGTGCCAGCAGCGAAGAGCGGGAGCTGGACGAGCAGTACTTC | CASSEERELDEQYF
TRBJ2-4 | . | TRBV13 | many | TGTGCCAGCAGCTACGGGGGAGCAGGGGCCAAAAACATTCAGTACTTC | CASSYGGAGAKNIQYF
TRBJ2-7 | . | TRBV14 | few | TGTGCCAGCAGCCAAGGAGTAGCGGAGTACTTC | CASSQGVAEYF
TRBJ2-7 | . | TRBV30 | few | TGTGCCTGGAAGTCGGATTACGAGCAGTACTTC | CAWKSDYEQYF
TRBJ2-5 | . | TRBV5-1 | few | TGCGCCAGCAGCTGGAAGTACCAAGAGACCCAGTACTTC | CASSWKYQETQYF
TRBJ2-7 | TRBD1 | TRBV5-1 | . | TGCGCCAGCAGCTCCGGACAGGGGCGAATCTACGAGCAGTACTTC | CASSSGQGRIYEQYF
TRBJ2-2 | . | TRBV3-1 | many | TGTGCCAGCAGCCCACGGAGGGGGCGCCAGGCCGGGGAGCTGTTTTTT | CASSPRRGRQAGELFF
TRBJ2-2 | . | TRBV4-3 | few | TGCGCCAGCAGCCAAGACCGACCCGGCGGGGAGCTGTTTTTT | CASSQDRPGGELFF
TRBJ1-1 | TRBD1 | TRBV6-5 | many | TGTGCCAGCAGGACGACAGGGTTTATAGCTTTCTTT | CASRTTGFIAFF
TRBJ2-1 | . | TRBV20-1 | few | TGCAGTGCTCTTAAAGGAGCGTATGAGCAGTTCTTC | CSALKGAYEQFF
TRBJ1-3 | . | TRBV9 | few | TGTGCCAGCAGCCTAAGAACGGGGGCTGGAAACACCATATATTTT | CASSLRTGAGNTIYF
TRBJ2-1 | . | TRBV13 | . | TGTGCCAGCAGCCGACGGGACAATGAGCAGTTCTTC | CASSRRDNEQFF
TRBJ2-7 | TRBD1 | TRBV5-1 | . | TGCGCCAGCAGCTTTCAACCGGGACAGGGCACCTACGAGCAGTACTTC | CASSFQPGQGTYEQYF
TRBJ2-1 | TRBD1 | TRBV25-1 | few | TGTGCCAGCAGTGTGGGGACAGGGATTTACAATGAGCAGTTCTTC | CASSVGTGIYNEQFF
TRBJ2-4 | TRBD1 | TRBV6-1 | . | TGTGCCAGCAGTGTTGGACAGGGCGAGAGCATTCAGTACTTC | CASSVGQGESIQYF
TRBJ2-1 | . | TRBV20-1 | . | TGCAGTGCTAGAGATTTGGGGGCCGCCTACAATGAGCAGTTCTTC | CSARDLGAAYNEQFF
TRBJ2-2 | . | TRBV20-1 | . | TGCAGTGCTAGAGCTATGACAGGAAACACCGGGGAGCTGTTTTTT | CSARAMTGNTGELFF
TRBJ2-1 | TRBD2 | TRBV7-3 | . | TGTGCCAGCAGCTTGGGACTAGCGGGGGCCCCACTCGACTTC | CASSLGLAGAPLDF
TRBJ2-1 | . | TRBV7-2 | . | TGTGCCAGCAGCTTCCGGAGCTCCTACAATGAGCAGTTCTTC | CASSFRSSYNEQFF
TRBJ2-1 | TRBD2 | TRBV14 | few | TGTGCCAGCAGCCAAGGTCCGGGAGGGCCTGGACGTGAGCAGTTCTTC | CASSQGPGGPGREQFF
TRBJ2-3 | TRBD1 | TRBV7-2 | many | TGTGCCACCCAGGGGGCGGGCACAGATACGCAGTATTTT | CATQGAGTDTQYF
TRBJ2-1 | . | TRBV7-9 | . | TGTGCCAGCAGCCCCCGGGACAACCCCTACAATGAGCAGTTCTTC | CASSPRDNPYNEQFF
TRBJ1-1 | . | TRBV29-1 | . | TGCAGCGGACAGAATTTGAACACTGAAGCTTTCTTT | CSGQNLNTEAFF
TRBJ2-3 | TRBD1 | TRBV5-5 | . | TGTGCCAGCAGTTTCCGGACAGGGAGGTGGGTCGGGGCAGATACGCAGTATTTT | CASSFRTGRWVGADTQYF
TRBJ2-2 | . | TRBV2 | . | TGTGCCAGCAGACGGGAGTTCGGGGAGCTGTTTTTT | CASRREFGELFF
TRBJ2-3 | . | TRBV5-5 | few | TGTGCCAGCAGCCGACAGAGTAGCACAGATACGCAGTATTTT | CASSRQSSTDTQYF
TRBJ2-3 | . | TRBV29-1 | . | TGCAGCGTTGAAGACGGGGGAGATACGCAGTATTTT | CSVEDGGDTQYF
TRBJ2-6 | TRBD1 | TRBV14 | . | TGTGCCAGCAGCCAACCCCCGGGACAGGGATTCGGTGGGGCCAACGTCCTGACTTTC | CASSQPPGQGFGGANVLTF
TRBJ1-1 | TRBD1 | TRBV4-3 | few | TGCGCCAGCAGCCTAAGTCAGGGGGCCACTGAAGCTTTCTTT | CASSLSQGATEAFF
TRBJ2-3 | . | TRBV5-6 | few | TGTGCCACCGTGAGGTCGGGGCCTAGCACAGATACGCAGTATTTT | CATVRSGPSTDTQYF
TRBJ2-7 | TRBD2 | TRBV28 | few | TGTGCCATCCTCGCGGGGGGGAAGGATTACGAGCAGTACTTC | CAILAGGKDYEQYF
TRBJ1-2 | TRBD1 | TRBV4-2 | few | TGTGCCAGCAGCCAAGAAAGGACAGGGGGTTATGGCTACACCTTC | CASSQERTGGYGYTF
TRBJ2-1 | . | TRBV14 | few | TGTGCCAGCAGCCAAGATTGGTCCAGGGTAGGGCTTAATGAGCAGTTCTTC | CASSQDWSRVGLNEQFF
TRBJ2-5 | . | TRBV29-1 | many | TGCAGCGGGGTCCCCGGTCAAGAGACCCAGTACTTC | CSGVPGQETQYF
TRBJ2-1 | TRBD2 | TRBV10-1 | . | TGCGCCAGCAGCCCGACTAGCAGGTACAATGAGCAGTTCTTC | CASSPTSRYNEQFF
TRBJ1-5 | . | TRBV18 | few | TGTGCCAGCTCACCTCGACAGGTTGGAAATCAGCCCCAGCATTTT | CASSPRQVGNQPQHF
TRBJ2-3 | TRBD1 | TRBV13 | few | TGTGCCAGCGGAGGTTTTTCAGGGGGTACAGATACGCAGTATTTT | CASGGFSGGTDTQYF
TRBJ2-7 | TRBD2 | TRBV20-1 | . | TGCAGTGCTTACGGGACTAGCGGATCCTACGAGCAGTACTTC | CSAYGTSGSYEQYF
TRBJ2-5 | . | TRBV7-2 | . | TGTGCCAGCAGCCCGTGGACAGCGCAAGAGACCCAGTACTTC | CASSPWTAQETQYF
TRBJ2-2 | TRBD2 | TRBV20-1 | . | TGCTGTGCTAAGTCACTAGCGGGGGCCTTGAACACCGGGGAGCTGTTTTTT | CCAKSLAGALNTGELFF
TRBJ1-1 | . | TRBV5-1 | . | TGCGCCAGCAGCTTGGGCAGGGCCACTGAAGCTTTCTTT | CASSLGRATEAFF
TRBJ1-1 | TRBD1 | TRBV6-4 | few | TGTGCCAGCAGTCTACAGGGGGAATTCACTGAAGCTTTCTTT | CASSLQGEFTEAFF